The 21 T cell receptor beta chains presented below share a single source sample, sequenced in a study of tumor-infiltrating lymphocytes in primary liver carcinoma (dated by TCRdb to 2017 to 2019). The sequencer listed for this sample is Illumina HiSeq 2500. Starting from 450 to 500 ng total RNA, TCRbeta-specific cDNA was produced by reverse transcription with a constant-region primer and ProtoScript II reverse transcriptase. TCRbeta libraries were built with three nested multiplex PCR rounds, a slightly modified ARM-PCR procedure. The first two PCR rounds used multiplex TRBV1-TRBV30 forward primers with a Cbeta reverse primer, each for about 10 cycles. The public reads were reprocessed in TCRdb via fastp at Q25 and MiXCR, keeping in-frame beta chains. Rows are unified per CDR3 protein, each entry keeping the most common DNA and genes. The sample includes roughly 30,000 distinct CDR3 sequences, with approximately 71% observed a single time. Over 25% of the sample lies in the top ten.

Total RNA and DNA were co-extracted from about 20-30 mg of bulk tissue with the AllPrep DNA/RNA mini kit, without cell sorting. Specimen: liver tumor tissue from sampling region 3. The sample's cell subset or site label, decoded: tumor region T3, left-lateral pole. The receptors were sampled from a woman younger than 45 with primary liver carcinoma and hepatitis B virus infection.

This clonotype was recorded many times. A read error may produce the germline difference seen at one junction end. The chain is built from TRBV10-1 and TRBJ2-7; D remains ambiguous. The CDR3 is 12 residues long. Germline-derived CDR1 and CDR2 are WNHNN and SYGVQD (reference sequence). The CDR3 DNA follows: TGCGCCAGCAGTGGAATATCCCACGATCAGTACTTC. It encodes CASSGISHDQYF.

There are many counts of this clonotype. The V gene is TRBV29-1, the J gene TRBJ2-5; 7 bases line up with TRBD1. The CDR3 has 14 residues. From germline, CDR1 is SQVTM and CDR2 ANQGSEA. V lost 7 bases and J lost 0; bases outside the gene matches: 8. CDR3: CSAPGQTYQETQYF. Here the CDR3 DNA reads TGCAGCGCCCCGGGACAGACCTACCAAGAGACCCAGTACTTC.

This clonotype was seen more than once but under ten times. The gene calls are TRBV5-6 and TRBJ2-2; D remains unclear. CDR1 and CDR2 (germline): SGHDT, YYEEEE. The CDR3 extends over 14 amino acids. The germline V and J ends were trimmed by 7 bases and 4 bases, with 14 bases remaining between them. CDR3 sequence: CASLAPRVTGELFF. The CDR3 DNA sequence: TGTGCCAGCTTGGCACCCAGAGTCACCGGGGAGCTGTTTTTT. Full variable domain (missing parts from reference TRBV5-6 and TRBJ2-2): DAGVTQSPTHLIKTRGQQVTLRCSPKSGHDTVSWYQQALGQGPQFIFQYYEEEERQRGNFPDRFSGHQFPNYSSELNVNALLLGDSALYLCASLAPRVTGELFFGEGSRLTVL.

Concerning this clonotype itself: One base away lies a much larger clone, so this may be a sequencing read error. This rearrangement joins TRBV11-3 to TRBJ2-7; possible D gene TRBD2, 6 bases. Germline CDR1 reads SGHNT; CDR2 reads YENEEA. V was trimmed by 2 bases and J by 4 bases, leaving 12 bases between them. This CDR3 has 14 amino acids. The CDR3 is CASSLSGQEYEQYF. The CDR3, as DNA: TGTGCCAGCAGCTTAAGCGGGCAGGAATACGAGCAGTACTTC. Using reference TRBV11-3 and TRBJ2-7 for the parts outside the CDR3, the full variable domain is EAGVVQSPRYKIIEKKQPVAFWCNPISGHNTLYWYLQNLGQGPELLIRYENEEAVDDSQLPKDRFSAERLKGVDSTLKIQPAELGDSAVYLCASSLSGQEYEQYFGPGTRLTVT.

The chain uses TRBV11-2 and TRBJ1-2, with TRBD1 matching over 7 bases. With 11 bases clipped from V and 8 bases from J, the junction kept 14 bases outside the gene matches. In germline, CDR1 is SGHAT, CDR2 FQNNGV. The CDR3 is made up of 13 amino acids. CDR3 bases: TGTGCCGGCACTCAGGGGGAGGGTGAAGGCTACACCTTC. Amino acids: CAGTQGEGEGYTF. Full variable domain (rest looked up from reference TRBV11-2 and TRBJ1-2): EAGVAQSPRYKIIEKRQSVAFWCNPISGHATLYWYQQILGQGPKLLIQFQNNGVVDDSQLPKDRFSAERLKGVDSTLKIQPAKLEDSAVYLCAGTQGEGEGYTFGSGTRLTVV.

Points on this clonotype: This CDR3 fails to terminate in the conserved phenylalanine or tryptophan, so it likely reflects a read error. This CDR3 is CASSYGVGELFI. The CDR3 coding sequence is TGTGCTAGCAGTTACGGGGTCGGGGAGCTGTTTATT. V gene TRBV6-6 combines with J gene TRBJ2-2; tentatively, D is TRBD2 (5 bases). Germline CDR1 and CDR2: MNHNY and SVGAGI (reference sequence). CDR3 length: 12 amino acids.

The chain recombines TRBV6-5 with TRBJ1-1; no definite D call. Germline loops: CDR1 MNHEY, CDR2 SVGAGI. V dropped 10 bases and J dropped 6 bases, with 18 bases sitting between them. This CDR3 has 13 residues. The CDR3 DNA follows: TGTGCCAATAGTTGGAACAGCGACGCTGAAGCTTTCTTT. As protein: CANSWNSDAEAFF.

Points on this clonotype: The missing conserved phenylalanine or tryptophan at the end of this CDR3 makes a read error likely. V and J are TRBV5-4 and TRBJ2-1; D uncertain. The CDR3 is made up of 16 amino acids. Germline assignment: CDR1 SGHNT and CDR2 YYREEE (reference sequence). The CDR3 loop reads CASSLVGLVSYNDQFL. DNA of the CDR3: TGTGCCAGCAGCTTGGTCGGCCTAGTGTCCTACAATGACCAGTTCCTC.

Turning to this clonotype: A much larger clone lies a single base off, so this may be a read error. The chain uses TRBV18 and TRBJ2-7; 11 positions agree with TRBD2. Germline-derived CDR1 and CDR2 are KGHSH and LQKENI. This CDR3 spans 18 amino acids. In DNA, the CDR3 is TGTGCCAGCCCACCGGTCGGACAAGGGACTAGCGGCACCTACGAGCAGTACTTC. This sequence encodes CASPPVGQGTSGTYEQYF.

With regard to this clonotype: A junction end diverges from the germline sequence, so it may reflect a read error. The rearrangement uses TRBV11-2 and TRBJ2-1; no reliable D call. Germline assignment: CDR1 SGHAT and CDR2 FQNNGV. This CDR3 contains 16 residues. The CDR3 nucleotides are TGTGCCAGCAGCTCAGTTGGCTGGACGCCAGTCGATGAGCAATTCTTC. It specifies CASSSVGWTPVDEQFF.

Of note for this clonotype: One end of the junction fails to match germline, which may point to a read error. The chain is built from TRBV4-1 and TRBJ2-1; D possibly corresponds to TRBD1 (5 bases). CDR1 MGHRA and CDR2 YSYEKL come from the germline V gene. The CDR3 length is 15 residues. CDR3 sequence reads: CVSSQDSAGYLEQFF. CDR3 coding DNA: TGCGTCAGCAGCCAAGATTCTGCAGGGTACCTTGAGCAGTTCTTC.

Worth noting for this clonotype: The CDR3 carries no conserved terminal phenylalanine or tryptophan, so it likely arises from a read error. The rearrangement links TRBV5-6 to TRBJ1-6, with D hard to call. The germline CDR1 and CDR2 sequences are SGHDT and YYEEEE. The CDR3 spans 14 residues. This CDR3 reads CASSLVALGSHLHL. The DNA of the CDR3 is TGTGCCAGCAGCTTGGTAGCACTGGGATCACACCTCCACTTA.

This clonotype appeared a few times. With a much larger clone just one base away, this may be a read error. The chain uses TRBV11-3 and TRBJ2-1, with a weak D call TRBD1 (7 bases). Germline V gene lookup returns CDR1 SGHNT and CDR2 YENEEA. This CDR3 has 15 residues. CDR3 loop: CAIGGGGKGYNEEFF. CDR3 sequence (DNA): TGTGCCATCGGAGGGGGCGGGAAGGGGTACAATGAGGAGTTCTTC.

This rearrangement joins TRBV6-2 or TRBV6-3 to TRBJ2-1; D unresolved. Trimming stripped 8 bases from V and 10 bases from J, with 15 bases between. CDR1 is MNHEY and CDR2 is SVGEGT in the germline V gene. This CDR3 comprises 12 residues. In DNA, the CDR3 is TGTGCCAGCGGATCGCCTCCGAGAGAGCAGTTCTTC. It is translated as CASGSPPREQFF.

Concerning this clonotype itself: As the CDR3 is not closed by the conserved phenylalanine or tryptophan, this likely results from a read error. The CDR3 reads CASNQQGSTDAFL. The CDR3 DNA sequence: TGTGCCAGCAATCAACAGGGGTCAACCGATGCTTTCCTT. This chain connects TRBV6-5 to TRBJ1-1, with TRBD1 matching 7 bases. The ends lost 7 bases at V and 11 bases at J; junction bases unmatched: 13. This CDR3 region has 13 residues. Germline assignment: CDR1 MNHEY and CDR2 SVGAGI.

In this sample, this clonotype turned up a few times. A clone one base away is much larger, so this may be a read error. The rearrangement uses TRBV11-2 and TRBJ2-1; the match to TRBD2 covers 8 bases. Germline values: CDR1 SGHAT, CDR2 FQNNGV. With 5 bases clipped from V and 7 bases from J, the junction kept 4 bases outside the gene matches. The length of the CDR3 is 13 residues. For the CDR3, the DNA is TGTGCCAGCAGCCTCGTAGCGGGGAATGAGCAGTTCTTC. Its translation: CASSLVAGNEQFF. The variable domain in full, with the rest retrieved from reference TRBV11-2 and TRBJ2-1, is EAGVAQSPRYKIIEKRQSVAFWCNPISGHATLYWYQQILGQGPKLLIQFQNNGVVDDSQLPKDRFSAERLKGVDSTLKIQPAKLEDSAVYLCASSLVAGNEQFFGPGTRLTVL.

Of note for this clonotype: The CDR3 does not close with the conserved phenylalanine or tryptophan, likely indicating a read error. The limits of the CDR3 on the DNA are not certain, so only TCRdb's listed CDR3 is given. The V gene is TRBV4-3, the J gene TRBJ2-2. The CDR3 is 16 residues long, counting both termini. From germline, CDR1 is LGHNA and CDR2 YSLEER. The CDR3 sequence is CASSQGHSVGTGELLY.

This clonotype was seen repeatedly, ten times or more. The chain uses TRBV11-2 and TRBJ2-7, with TRBD2 identical over 12 bases. The CDR3 length is 14 residues. The trim removed 3 bases at V and 4 bases at J, leaving 1 base unmatched. Germline values: CDR1 SGHAT, CDR2 FQNNGV. CDR3 sequence (DNA): TGTGCCAGCAGCTTGACTAGCGGGAGTTACGAGCAGTACTTC. Amino acid sequence: CASSLTSGSYEQYF. Full variable domain (rest looked up from reference TRBV11-2 and TRBJ2-7): EAGVAQSPRYKIIEKRQSVAFWCNPISGHATLYWYQQILGQGPKLLIQFQNNGVVDDSQLPKDRFSAERLKGVDSTLKIQPAKLEDSAVYLCASSLTSGSYEQYFGPGTRLTVT.

In its sample, this clonotype was seen once. Because the CDR3 is missing its conserved closing phenylalanine or tryptophan, this is likely a read error. It is unclear where the CDR3 begins or ends on the DNA, so no DNA is shown, and the CDR3 is as TCRdb lists it. The V call is TRBV7-3, the J call TRBJ2-5. The CDR3 extends over 13 residues, inclusive of both ends. The V gene's germline CDR1 is SGHTA and CDR2 FQGTGA. This CDR3 reads CASSLGYQETQYL.

Turning to this clonotype: At one of its ends the junction is not consistent with the germline gene, which may arise from a read error. This sequence joins TRBV4-3 and TRBJ2-1; 7 bases line up with TRBD2. There are 16 residues in the CDR3. From germline, CDR1 is LGHNA and CDR2 YSLEER. CDR3 sequence reads: CANSQDRDYASDEQFF. DNA of the CDR3: TGCGCCAACAGCCAAGATCGGGACTACGCCTCCGATGAGCAGTTCTTC.

This clonotype was observed many times. The chain is built from TRBV12-3 or TRBV12-4 and TRBJ2-7, with 8 bases that match TRBD2. This CDR3 spans 13 amino acids. J gave up 9 bases and V 2 bases, and 6 bases lay outside the gene matches. Here the CDR3 reads CASSLTSGTAQYF. The CDR3 region has the DNA TGTGCCAGCAGTTTAACTAGCGGTACCGCGCAGTACTTC.